Shown below are 13 T cell receptor beta chains from a single sample sequenced in a study of T-cell reconstitution after alpha-beta-depleted transplantation in children. The authors prepared the TCRbeta library with unique molecular identifiers. From the PCR reads, TCRdb called clonotypes with MiXCR, one entry per CDR3 protein. The sample contains over 550,000 distinct CDR3 sequences, approximately 10% of which appear only once. The sequences come from PBMCs from the stem cell graft donor, collected from the stem cell graft. The receptors here all came from a human donor who donated a stem cell graft to a child with acute myeloid leukemia.

This clonotype came up a few times. This chain connects TRBV10-3 to TRBJ1-5; 8 bases map to TRBD1. Germline CDR1 reads ENHRY; CDR2 reads SYGVKD. The CDR3 consists of 14 residues. V dropped 7 bases and J dropped 6; count of bases not matched to a gene: 8. The CDR3 sequence is CAIKPTGEGQPQHF. As DNA, the CDR3 is TGTGCCATCAAACCGACAGGGGAAGGTCAGCCCCAGCATTTT.

CDR3: CSVGISGRQETQYF. In DNA form, the CDR3 reads TGCAGCGTGGGAATTAGCGGGAGACAAGAGACCCAGTACTTC. The V call is TRBV29-1, the J call TRBJ2-5; 9 bases are shared with TRBD2. The V and J ends lost 6 bases and 2 bases, in that order; junction bases with no gene match: 7. Germline assignment: CDR1 SQVTM and CDR2 ANQGSEA. This CDR3 has 14 residues. Combining the CDR3 with reference TRBV29-1 and TRBJ2-5 gives the whole variable domain SAVISQKPSRDICQRGTSLTIQCQVDSQVTMMFWYRQQPGQSLTLIATANQGSEATYESGFVIDKFPISRPNLTFSTLTVSNMSPEDSSIYLCSVGISGRQETQYFGPGTRLLVL.

This clonotype was observed a few times. V usage is TRBV7-9 and J usage is TRBJ2-7, with a possible D match to TRBD1 (5 bases). V lost 2 bases to trimming and J lost 2 bases, with 10 bases between them. The length of the CDR3 is 14 residues. From germline, CDR1 is SEHNR and CDR2 FQNEAQ (reference sequence). CDR3 nucleotides: TGTGCCAGCAGCTTAACCAACAGGCCCTACGAGCAGTACTTC. Translated: CASSLTNRPYEQYF.

This clonotype turned up a few times. In nucleotides, the CDR3 is TGTGCCAGCAGTCCGCGACCGGGGGGGACCCAGGAGACCCAGTACTTC. This gives the protein CASSPRPGGTQETQYF. This chain joins TRBV12-3 or TRBV12-4 and TRBJ2-5; 8 bases match TRBD2. Trimming removed 5 bases from V and 5 bases from J; junction bases left unmatched: 13. There are 16 residues in the CDR3.

This clonotype appeared many times. This chain uses TRBV3-1 with TRBJ2-7; the D is unclear. Germline V lookup: CDR1 LGHDT, CDR2 YNNKEL (reference sequence). With 0 bases removed from V and 6 bases from J, the gap between germline ends came to 9 bases. This CDR3 comprises 13 residues. This CDR3 is CASSQDGPAEQYF. DNA of the CDR3: TGTGCCAGCAGCCAAGATGGCCCTGCCGAGCAGTACTTC.

The V and J genes are TRBV7-6 and TRBJ2-7; 8 bases are shared with TRBD1. J gave up 5 bases and V 1 base, and 7 bases lay outside the gene matches. This CDR3 has 15 amino acids. The germline V gene encodes CDR1 SGHVS and CDR2 FNYEAQ. In DNA form, the CDR3 reads TGTGCCAGCAGCTTAGTTCCAGGGGGCAATAACGAGCAGTACTTC. This translates into CASSLVPGGNNEQYF.

The CDR3 region is CASSRGPDAGMETQYF. The CDR3 DNA follows: TGTGCCAGCAGCCGGGGTCCGGATGCGGGAATGGAGACCCAGTACTTC. This chain connects TRBV4-2 to TRBJ2-5, with a tentative D call TRBD2 (6 bases). V gave up 4 bases and J gave up 5 bases, with 20 bases separating them. Germline V gene data show CDR1 as LGHNA and CDR2 as YNFKEQ. This CDR3 is built from 16 residues.

The chain links TRBV7-2 to TRBJ2-1, with 9 bases identical to TRBD1. V lost 4 bases to trimming and J lost 7 bases; unmatched junction nucleotides: 14. The CDR3 has 17 amino acids. Per the germline V gene, CDR1 is SGHTA and CDR2 is FQGNSA. DNA for the CDR3: TGTGCCAGCAGCTCAAGCGGCGTGGGACAGGGAAGAAATGAGCAGTTCTTC. This translates into CASSSSGVGQGRNEQFF.

This clonotype was picked up a small number of times. The V and J genes are TRBV14 and TRBJ2-3; D unresolved. The CDR3 runs to 16 residues. Trimming took off 0 bases at V and 2 bases at J, with 12 bases between the two ends. Germline V gene lookup returns CDR1 SGHDN and CDR2 FVKESK. The CDR3 region is CASSQESGRFTDTQYF. The CDR3 nucleotides read TGTGCCAGCAGCCAAGAGTCCGGGCGGTTCACAGATACGCAGTATTTT.

This clonotype came up a few times. The gene calls are TRBV29-1 and TRBJ1-2; D gene unclear. Germline lookup yields CDR1 SQVTM and CDR2 ANQGSEA. Trimming left V 2 bases short and J 8 bases short, with 6 bases between. CDR3 size: 10 residues. Here the CDR3 DNA reads TGCAGCGTTGAACACGGGGGCTACACCTTC. It specifies CSVEHGGYTF.

The rearrangement links TRBV29-1 to TRBJ2-7; perhaps TRBD2 as D (5 bases). This CDR3 contains 13 residues. Trimming shortened V by 3 bases and J by 0 bases, and 9 bases separated the two germline ends. Germline CDR1 and CDR2: SQVTM and ANQGSEA. CDR3 in amino acids: CSVDVSGSYEQYF. The CDR3, as DNA: TGCAGCGTTGATGTCAGCGGCTCCTACGAGCAGTACTTC.

This clonotype was seen a handful of times. The chain uses TRBV7-2 and TRBJ2-3, with D maybe TRBD2 (5 bases). The CDR3 loop spans 14 amino acids. Germline-derived CDR1 and CDR2 are SGHTA and FQGNSA. Trimming pared 2 bases from V and 7 bases from J, leaving 13 bases between. CDR3 nucleotide sequence: TGTGCCAGCAGCTTACTTAGCGCGGCCTATACGCAGTATTTT. Translating gives CASSLLSAAYTQYF.

Many counts were recorded for this clonotype. The gene calls are TRBV12-3 or TRBV12-4 and TRBJ2-6; D ambiguous. Trimming left V 1 base short and J 0 bases short, with 4 bases between. This CDR3 is built from 15 residues. The CDR3 nucleotides read TGTGCCAGCAGTTTAGGGATCTCTGGGGCCAACGTCCTGACTTTC. It yields the protein CASSLGISGANVLTF.